The sequence of this TCR beta chain was determined in a study of cytomegalovirus exposure and HLA in healthy donors. A multiplex PCR was run with 60 Vbeta primers and 13 Jbeta primers. The method was immunoSEQ multiplex PCR; TCRdb's version includes in-frame clones alone and lacks a portion of them. The sample has under 200,000 clones; about 75% are singletons. Remarks on this clone: Its antigen is unidentified.

Study-level points and caveats: It was reportedly the case that the classifier diagnosed cytomegalovirus status with high specificity and sensitivity.

Germline CDR1 reads SGHAT; CDR2 reads FQNNGV. J was trimmed by 3 bases and V by 3 bases; bases with no gene match: 12. The CDR3 consists of 17 residues. The sample comprised PBMCs. The clonotype comes from a man in his forties or fifties in good health and CMV-seropositive. The genes are TRBV11-2 and TRBJ2-7; 9 positions agree with TRBD2. CDR3 in DNA: TGTGCCAGCAGCTTCGGGGGCCTGGCGGGGGGGAACTACGAGCAGTACTTC. Encoded protein: CASSFGGLAGGNYEQYF. Together with reference TRBV11-2 and TRBJ2-7, the CDR3 gives the full variable domain: EAGVAQSPRYKIIEKRQSVAFWCNPISGHATLYWYQQILGQGPKLLIQFQNNGVVDDSQLPKDRFSAERLKGVDSTLKIQPAKLEDSAVYLCASSFGGLAGGNYEQYFGPGTRLTVT.